This T cell receptor beta chain was documented in a study of T-cell memory formation after mild COVID-19. The germline gives CDR1 ENHRY, CDR2 SYGVKD. The CDR3 contains 15 residues. Losses at the gene ends were 5 bases for V and 3 bases for J; bases not matched to a gene: 9. TCRdb redid the calling of the 5' RACE reads with MiXCR, one entry per CDR3 protein. Of hundreds of thousands of distinct CDR3 sequences in the sample, about 22% are singletons; the top ten hold about 8.4%. The V call is TRBV10-3, the J call TRBJ2-7, with 8 positions matching TRBD1. The sequence was obtained from an adult woman who had mild COVID-19 (a few samples of this study predate the infection). Cell type and time point are not known. Sample: PBMCs or a T cell subset sorted from them (not recorded which). In DNA, the CDR3 is TGTGCCATCAGTAACCCGGGACAGGTAAACTACGAGCAGTACTTC. Its protein product is CAISNPGQVNYEQYF.